These T cell receptor beta chains were read from a single sample in a study of metastatic and nonmetastatic thyroid tumors. Using MiXCR, TCRdb re-called clones from the PCR reads. Altogether 30,000 to 45,000 clones are present, approximately 20% being singletons, with the ten largest covering 18%. The source material was blood. These receptors were obtained from a female donor with papillary thyroid cancer or a benign thyroid nodule (not recorded which). Some clones in this sample may be carry-over from other donors' samples. CDR3s include the opening cysteine and the closing phenylalanine or tryptophan. A D gene is named only where the DNA matches it firmly. Size values are once, few and many counts, or a class for expanded clones, and some rows have none.

size	D	J	V	DNA	CDR3
-	TRBD1	TRBJ1-5	TRBV12-3/TRBV12-4	TGTGCCACCGACAGGGATAACAATCAGCCCCAGCATTTT	CATDRDNNQPQHF
many	-	TRBJ2-3	TRBV20-1	TGCAGTGCTAGAGGACAGGCGCAGATAAATACGCAGTATTTT	CSARGQAQINTQYF
-	TRBD2	TRBJ2-7	TRBV11-3	TGTGCCAGCAGCTCGATTAGCGGGAGGCTTCAGTACTTC	CASSSISGRLQYF
-	-	TRBJ1-1	TRBV5-1	TGCGCCAGCAGCTTGGGGGGAGGGAACACTGAAGCTTTCTTT	CASSLGGGNTEAFF
-	-	TRBJ1-1	TRBV6-2/TRBV6-3	TGTGCCAGCAGTTACCCTCGCAGGGACCCCATTGGAGCTTTCTTT	CASSYPRRDPIGAFF
-	-	TRBJ2-3	TRBV7-6	TGTGCCAGCAGCTTACAAGGAAGGGGCACAGATACGCAGTATTTT	CASSLQGRGTDTQYF
many	-	TRBJ2-1	TRBV10-3	TGTGCCACCCTGGACAGCCAAAACAATGAGCAGTTCTTC	CATLDSQNNEQFF
many	-	TRBJ2-7	TRBV7-2	TGTGCCAGCAGCGAGGACCACCCCTACGAGCAGTACTTC	CASSEDHPYEQYF
few	-	TRBJ2-3	TRBV5-8	TGTGCCAGCAGCAAGGGGCACAAAACAGATACGCAGTATTTT	CASSKGHKTDTQYF
-	-	TRBJ1-1	TRBV11-2	TGTGCCAGCAGCTTCCCTGCAGGGTGGGGTGAAGCTTTCTTT	CASSFPAGWGEAFF
-	TRBD1	TRBJ2-3	TRBV27	TGTGCCAGCAGTTCTCAGGGGGGCACAGATACGCAGTATTTT	CASSSQGGTDTQYF
many	-	TRBJ1-4	TRBV28	TGTGCCAGGCCAGGGGAGGAAAAACTGTTTTTT	CARPGEEKLFF
many	-	TRBJ2-2	TRBV5-1	TGCGCCAGCAGCTTGGCACTCGCGAACACCGGGGAGCTGTTTTTT	CASSLALANTGELFF